The TCR beta chain described here comes from a study of blood T cell repertoires in COVID-19 (dated by TCRdb to the early 2020s). Study-level background: The collaborator samples originated in the United States, Italy and Spain and spanned the acute and convalescent phases of COVID-19. Subjects who had been exposed to COVID-19, were actively infected with it, or had recovered from it provided the deeply sampled blood TCRbeta repertoires that made up the dataset. The material from the prospective study consisted of cDNA or gDNA derived from T cells, B-cell-depleted T cells, or PBMCs. Where available, HLA class I and class II types were taken from metadata supplied by the sample provider and were not determined by assay-based typing. The sample metadata nearly always contained a de-identified subject ID, COVID-19 status, age in years and sex. Samples came from the ongoing ImmuneRACE study (first 160 participants) plus 1,254 subjects from 6 global collaborators. The repertoires were released in a freely available public database meant as a resource for research on the immune response to SARS-CoV-2.

The collaborating institutions used their own protocols to collect whole blood in K2EDTA tubes. Collaborator samples were shipped for TCRbeta analysis as frozen whole blood, isolated PBMCs, or DNA extracted from either sample type. About this clone itself: The antigen it binds to is not known. Qualities for individual bases were not recorded, and no much larger clone is one base off.

The immunoSEQ Assay, a bias-controlled multiplex PCR, was used to amplify TCRbeta CDR3 regions from genomic DNA. In the source study's methods: Within the assay, amplification of reference gene primers was used to estimate how many nucleated cells each sample contained. To quantify the absolute abundance of each unique TCRbeta CDR3 rearrangement, sequence reads were collapsed and filtered. For each sample, productive Simpson clonality was calculated by taking the square root of Simpson's diversity index across productive rearrangements. Not all clones reach the TCRdb copy of this immuneACCESS table, which keeps in-frame sequences only. Checked studies attribute under half of the gap to unresolved V genes and leave the rest unexplained. V, J and clone size are those of that table, while D and trimming were read from the DNA. Within this sample are around 140,000 clones, with approximately 81% of them counted one time only. Roughly 8.2% of the sample comes from the top ten.

The germline V end is reduced by 5 bases and the J end by 5 bases; junction bases left unmatched: 4. CDR1 and CDR2, per the germline V gene (reference sequence), are LGHDT and YNNKEL. The CDR3 sequence holds 14 residues, the cysteine and phenylalanine included. The read is trimmed to its CDR3 DNA, 42 bases read in frame from base 1. Study-level results and caveats: How much clinical and demographic metadata was included differed by source and by participant, and the metadata was provided uncurated.

The chain joins TRBV3-1 (or the pseudogene TRBV3-2) to TRBJ2-2; 8 of the junction bases match TRBD2. This sequence was found in a human donor in a cohort sampled during active COVID-19. Sample: peripheral blood. The DNA is TGTGCCAGCAGCTCCCGGGGGGGTACCGGGGAGCTGTTTTTT. This yields the protein CASSSRGGTGELFF.